Listed here are 30 T cell receptor beta chains from one sample, sequenced in a study of OX40 agonist ivuxolimab in advanced cancers. Repertoires were generated with immunoSEQ multiplex PCR, while TCRdb's copy carries only in-frame clones and drops some. The profile covers about 79,000 clones, with around 91% appearing a single time and 0.33% taken by the ten largest. This sample comprised CD4+ or CD8+ T cells sorted from blood, obtained in a trial of the OX40 agonist ivuxolimab. The receptors come from an adult with an advanced solid tumor such as melanoma, head and neck, liver or kidney cancer.

J is TRBJ1-1 and V is TRBV5-1; 8 nucleotides agree with TRBD1. This CDR3 has 14 amino acids. V lost 7 bases to trimming and J lost 0 bases; unmatched junction nucleotides: 5. CDR1 and CDR2 from the germline V gene are SGHRS and YFSETQ. The CDR3 sequence is CASGGTGLNTEAFF. CDR3 nucleotide sequence: TGCGCCAGCGGGGGGACAGGCCTGAACACTGAAGCTTTCTTT. The full variable domain, its missing parts supplied by reference TRBV5-1 and TRBJ1-1, is KAGVTQTPRYLIKTRGQQVTLSCSPISGHRSVSWYQQTPGQGLQFLFEYFSETQRNKGNFPGRFSGRQFSNSRSEMNVSTLELGDSALYLCASGGTGLNTEAFFGQGTRLTVV.

The chain links TRBV18 to TRBJ2-1; TRBD2 matches at 7 bases. The CDR3 length is 12 residues. Trimming took 6 bases from V and 9 from J; bases not matched to a gene: 5. Looked up from germline, CDR1 is KGHSH and CDR2 is LQKENI. CDR3 in DNA: TGTGCCAGCTCTCTCCTAGCGGCTGAGCAGTTCTTC. This translates into CASSLLAAEQFF.

This rearrangement joins TRBV6-6 to TRBJ2-1; D remains unclear. Trimming cost V 5 bases and J 8 bases, with 7 bases left between them. The CDR3 has 11 residues. Germline loops: CDR1 MNHNY, CDR2 SVGAGI (reference sequence). The CDR3 protein is CASSPADEQFF. The CDR3, as DNA: TGTGCCAGCAGTCCGGCGGATGAGCAGTTCTTC.

The chain joins TRBV7-2 to TRBJ2-1, with 12 bases matching TRBD2. The CDR3 runs 18 residues. After removal of 1 base from V and 4 bases from J, the junction contained 8 bases not matched to a gene. Germline values: CDR1 SGHTA, CDR2 FQGNSA. CDR3 nucleotides: TGTGCCAGCAGCTTAGTCAGGGTGACTAGCGGGGGTTACAATGAGCAGTTCTTC. Translating gives CASSLVRVTSGGYNEQFF.

To note about this clone: Other DNA sequences within the sample encode an identical CDR3. The rearrangement links TRBV19 to TRBJ1-5; TRBD1 aligns across 7 bases. Unmatched junction bases numbered 4, after V lost 6 bases and J lost 2 bases. Germline V gene data show CDR1 as LNHDA and CDR2 as SQIVND (reference sequence). The CDR3 is 14 amino acids. The CDR3 bases are TGTGCCAGTAGGGGTGACAGGGGCAATCAGCCCCAGCATTTT. It encodes CASRGDRGNQPQHF. The variable domain in full, completed from reference TRBV19 and TRBJ1-5, reads DGGITQSPKYLFRKEGQNVTLSCEQNLNHDAMYWYRQDPGQGLRLIYYSQIVNDFQKGDIAEGYSVSREKKESFPLTVTSAQKNPTAFYLCASRGDRGNQPQHFGDGTRLSIL.

The chain joins TRBV11-3 to TRBJ1-1, with 10 bases matching TRBD1. The germline V gene encodes CDR1 SGHNT and CDR2 YENEEA. Trimming took 5 bases from V and 3 from J; bases not matched to a gene: 6. There are 15 residues in the CDR3. The chain's CDR3 is CASSPGTGAYTEAFF. CDR3 DNA sequence: TGTGCCAGCAGCCCTGGGACAGGGGCGTACACTGAAGCTTTCTTT.

The CDR3 loop is CASSPWERGTYEQYV. In nucleotides, the CDR3 is TGTGCCAGCAGCCCGTGGGAGCGGGGAACCTACGAGCAGTACGTC. J is TRBJ2-7 and V is TRBV11-3; TRBD2 aligns across 7 bases. Germline CDR1 reads SGHNT; CDR2 reads YENEEA. The CDR3 has 15 residues. After removal of 5 bases from V and 2 bases from J, the junction contained 9 bases not matched to a gene.

The rearrangement links TRBV2 to TRBJ2-5, with 10 bases fitting TRBD2. V gave up 5 bases and J gave up 5 bases; unmatched junction bases: 8. Germline V gene data show CDR1 as SNHLY and CDR2 as FYNNEI. The CDR3 has 15 amino acids. CDR3 sequence: CASSTSGGAAETQYF. The CDR3 DNA reads as TGTGCCAGCAGTACGAGCGGGGGGGCCGCGGAGACCCAGTACTTC.

J is TRBJ2-1 and V is TRBV14; 8 nucleotides match TRBD2. Germline trimming cut 5 bases from V and 4 bases from J; bases unmatched to any gene: 10. The CDR3 totals 16 residues. CDR1 and CDR2 from the germline V gene are SGHDN and FVKESK. CDR3 amino acids: CASSYGLKRGYNEQFF. Here the CDR3 DNA reads TGTGCCAGCAGCTACGGACTAAAGCGGGGGTACAATGAGCAGTTCTTC. The whole variable domain, filled in from reference TRBV14 and TRBJ2-1, reads EAGVTQFPSHSVIEKGQTVTLRCDPISGHDNLYWYRRVMGKEIKFLLHFVKESKQDESGMPNNRFLAERTGGTYSTLKVQPAELEDSGVYFCASSYGLKRGYNEQFFGPGTRLTVL.

The V and J genes are TRBV23-1 and TRBJ2-3; D gene unclear. TRBV23-1 belongs to the ORF category, with a function that is uncertain. Trimming stripped 11 bases from V and 9 bases from J, with 9 bases between. The CDR3 sequence is 9 residues long. The DNA of the CDR3 is TGCGCCTTCGGACCCACGCAGTATTTT. Encoded protein: CAFGPTQYF.

CDR3 coding DNA: TGTGCCAGCAGTAAAAGCGGGGGGGCCCAAAACATTCAGTACTTC. Translation: CASSKSGGAQNIQYF. The chain uses TRBV6-6 and TRBJ2-4; 10 nucleotides align to TRBD2. Trimming at V came to 5 bases and at J to 5 bases, leaving 6 bases not matched to a gene. Germline loops: CDR1 MNHNY, CDR2 SVGAGI (reference sequence). This CDR3 has 15 residues.

This clone was seen once. In DNA, the CDR3 is TGTGCCAGCAGTCCTACAGGGGGCCCCACAGATACGCAGTATTTT. Translating it yields CASSPTGGPTDTQYF. The V gene is TRBV7-2, the J gene TRBJ2-3; 9 bases are a match to TRBD1. The germline V gene has CDR1 SGHTA and CDR2 FQGNSA. This CDR3 comprises 15 residues. After removal of 6 bases from V and 2 bases from J, the junction contained 6 bases not matched to a gene. Drawing the rest from reference TRBV7-2 and TRBJ2-3, the complete variable domain is GAGVSQSPSNKVTEKGKDVELRCDPISGHTALYWYRQSLGQGLEFLIYFQGNSAPDKSGLPSDRFSAERTGGSVSTLTIQRTQQEDSAVYLCASSPTGGPTDTQYFGPGTRLTVL.

The chain is built from TRBV7-9 and TRBJ2-7; the match to TRBD1 covers 7 bases. The trim removed 5 bases at V and 1 base at J, leaving 8 bases unmatched. There are 15 residues in the CDR3. Per the germline V gene, CDR1 is SEHNR and CDR2 is FQNEAQ (reference sequence). DNA for the CDR3: TGTGCCAGCAGCCGAACAGGGGCCCGATCCTACGAGCAGTACGTC. Translation gives CASSRTGARSYEQYV.

The V gene is TRBV28, the J gene TRBJ2-7, with a weak D call TRBD2 (5 bases). V was shortened by 5 bases and J by 7 bases, with 9 bases between the two germline ends. CDR1 is MDHEN and CDR2 is SYDVKM in the germline V gene. The CDR3 totals 11 residues. CDR3 in DNA: TGTGCCAGCAGTCTCGGGATTGAGCAGTACGTC. Translated: CASSLGIEQYV.

The chain has TRBV6-5 and TRBJ2-7; D possibly matches TRBD1 or TRBD2 (5 bases each). In germline, CDR1 is MNHEY, CDR2 SVGAGI. This CDR3 is built from 15 residues. V was trimmed by 0 bases and J by 4 bases, leaving 13 bases between them. The CDR3 bases are TGTGCCAGCAGTTACTCGACTGGGGGTGATTACGAGCAGTACTTC. Amino acid sequence: CASSYSTGGDYEQYF.

The CDR3 spells CASSERVLRKETQYF. The CDR3 DNA is TGTGCCAGCAGTGAAAGGGTTCTGAGAAAAGAGACCCAGTACTTC. The chain links TRBV2 to TRBJ2-5; D not certain. Germline V gene lookup returns CDR1 SNHLY and CDR2 FYNNEI. The CDR3 is 15 amino acids. V was trimmed by 2 bases and J by 3 bases, leaving 13 bases between them.

V and J are TRBV25-1 and TRBJ1-5; perhaps TRBD1 as D (5 bases). The germline CDR1 and CDR2 sequences are MGHDK and SYGVNS. Trimming stripped 5 bases from V and 3 bases from J, with 11 bases between. The CDR3 has 14 amino acids. CDR3 sequence: CASSSPGNNQPQHF. As DNA, the CDR3 is TGTGCCAGCAGTTCTCCAGGGAACAATCAGCCCCAGCATTTT.

The chain links TRBV19 to TRBJ2-7, with a possible D match to TRBD1 (8 bases). CDR3 length: 14 residues. Germline CDR1 reads LNHDA; CDR2 reads SQIVND (reference sequence). Deletions cut 11 bases from V and 2 bases from J, with 19 bases between. The CDR3 reads CASVYRGGPYEQYV. In nucleotides, the CDR3 is TGTGCCTCAGTCTACAGGGGGGGCCCCTACGAGCAGTACGTC.

The chain couples TRBV5-4 to TRBJ2-5; 8 nucleotides match TRBD2. The CDR3 runs 15 residues. With V trimmed by 3 bases and J by 5 bases, 9 bases remained unmatched. Per the germline V gene, CDR1 is SGHNT and CDR2 is YYREEE (reference sequence). The DNA of the CDR3 is TGTGCCAGCAGCTCTCGGACTAGCACGGCCGAGACCCAGTACTTC. Its protein product is CASSSRTSTAETQYF.

This clone appeared a few times. This chain connects TRBV18 to TRBJ2-7; no firm D call. Germline V gives CDR1 KGHSH, CDR2 LQKENI. The V gene lost 6 bases and the J gene lost 5 bases, with 14 bases spanning the gap. This CDR3 is 13 amino acids long. The CDR3 loop reads CASSRMVGDEQYF. CDR3 sequence (DNA): TGTGCCAGCTCCCGCATGGTTGGGGACGAGCAGTACTTC.

The V and J genes are TRBV11-2 and TRBJ1-1; D uncertain. Trimming stripped 1 base from V and 6 bases from J, with 18 bases between. CDR1 is SGHAT and CDR2 is FQNNGV in the germline V gene. The CDR3 sequence is 16 residues long. The CDR3 protein is CASSLAVGKGGAEAFF. The CDR3, as DNA: TGTGCCAGCAGCTTAGCGGTTGGCAAAGGCGGTGCTGAAGCTTTCTTT.

In nucleotides, the CDR3 is TGTGCCAGCAGTCTAGGCGGCAGGGGCGAGCAGTACTTC. Encoded protein: CASSLGGRGEQYF. The chain joins TRBV7-8 to TRBJ2-7; D may be TRBD1 (6 bases). V dropped 6 bases and J dropped 6 bases, with 15 bases sitting between them. The CDR3 runs to 13 residues. Looked up from germline, CDR1 is SGHVS and CDR2 is FQNEAQ.

The gene calls are TRBV7-8 and TRBJ2-7; D may correspond to TRBD1 or TRBD2 (5 bases each). V lost 2 bases and J 2 bases, leaving 10 bases between the germline ends. The CDR3 sequence is 14 residues long. Germline CDR1 is SGHVS and CDR2 is FQNEAQ. CDR3 amino acids: CASSLQGETYEQYF. CDR3 in DNA: TGTGCCAGCAGCTTACAGGGAGAGACCTACGAGCAGTACTTC.

CDR3 DNA sequence: TGTGCCAGCAGCCCGGACAGTTCACCTCTAGCCAAAAACATTCAGTACTTC. Amino acids: CASSPDSSPLAKNIQYF. The chain links TRBV7-9 to TRBJ2-4; D perhaps matches TRBD1 (6 bases). The length of the CDR3 is 17 residues. In germline, CDR1 is SEHNR, CDR2 FQNEAQ (reference sequence). Trimming cost V 5 bases and J 0 bases, with 17 bases left between them.

The chain uses TRBV9 and TRBJ2-2; TRBD1 might be the D (6 bases). The V end lost 4 bases, the J end lost 1 base, and 11 bases lay between the germline ends. Per germline, CDR1 SGDLS and CDR2 YYNGEE. This CDR3 has 15 amino acids. CDR3 region: CASSTQTGNTGELFF. The CDR3, as DNA: TGTGCCAGCAGCACCCAGACAGGGAACACCGGGGAGCTGTTTTTT.

The rearrangement joins TRBV7-9 to TRBJ2-5; no definite D call. CDR3 length equals 13 residues. Germline-derived CDR1 and CDR2 are SEHNR and FQNEAQ (reference sequence). Trimming left V 5 bases short and J 1 base short, with 8 bases between. CDR3 nucleotides: TGTGCCAGCAGCCTGGGAATCCAAGAGACCCAGTACTTC. Translation gives CASSLGIQETQYF.

This chain uses TRBV5-8 with TRBJ2-1; no clear D gene. Trimming stripped 2 bases from V and 4 bases from J, with 1 base between. Germline CDR1 is SGHTS and CDR2 is YDEGEE. CDR3 size: 11 residues. The CDR3 spells CASSLYNEQFF. Here the CDR3 DNA reads TGTGCCAGCAGCTTATACAATGAGCAGTTCTTC. The full variable domain, with the rest looked up from reference TRBV5-8 and TRBJ2-1, is EAGVTQSPTHLIKTRGQQATLRCSPISGHTSVYWYQQALGLGLQFLLWYDEGEERNRGNFPPRFSGRQFPNYSSELNVNALELEDSALYLCASSLYNEQFFGPGTRLTVL.

The chain links TRBV6-4 to TRBJ2-2; D remains unclear. The CDR3 has 14 residues. Germline values: CDR1 MRHNA, CDR2 SNTAGT. Trimming took off 3 bases at V and 6 bases at J, with 11 bases between the two ends. CDR3 sequence (DNA): TGTGCCAGCAGTGAAGGCTTTCTCGCCGGGGAGCTGTTTTTT. It encodes CASSEGFLAGELFF.

The chain carries TRBV6-6 and TRBJ2-5; D unclear. Germline CDR1 is MNHNY and CDR2 is SVGAGI (reference sequence). V lost 2 bases and J lost 5, with 9 bases in between. This CDR3 spans 13 amino acids. The CDR3: CASSYNPGETQYF. The CDR3 DNA sequence: TGTGCCAGCAGTTACAACCCCGGGGAGACCCAGTACTTC.

The V call is TRBV20-1, the J call TRBJ2-1, with TRBD2 matching 11 bases. There are 11 residues in the CDR3. Trimming at V came to 5 bases and at J to 10 bases, leaving 1 base not matched to a gene. CDR1 DFQATT and CDR2 SNEGSKA come from the germline V gene (reference sequence). The DNA for the CDR3 is TGCAGTGCTGGACTAGCGGGCGAGCAGTTCTTC. Translation: CSAGLAGEQFF.